The rows below give T cell receptor beta chains drawn from one sample of a study of cytomegalovirus exposure and HLA in healthy donors. Generated by immunoSEQ multiplex PCR, the TCRdb table keeps only in-frame clones and is missing some. The sample shows some 130,000 clones, about 91% of them seen only once. The sequenced sample was PBMCs. The receptors derive from a woman under 30 in good health and CMV-seronegative. Both conserved end residues are part of each CDR3. Each record gives: J gene, V gene, clone size, CDR3 length, D gene, CDR3 protein, CDR3 DNA. D genes are given only for firm matches. The size entry is marked missing in some rows and otherwise reads once, few, many or a size class.

TRBJ1-3,TRBV6-5,NA,14,NA,CASRDGGVGNTIYF,TGTGCCAGCAGGGACGGGGGGGTTGGAAACACCATATATTTT
TRBJ2-7,TRBV11-2,NA,13,NA,CASSQGSTTEQYF,TGTGCCAGCAGCCAGGGATCTACGACTGAGCAGTACTTC
TRBJ1-4,TRBV9,NA,14,NA,CASSVAATNEKLFF,TGTGCCAGCAGCGTAGCCGCAACTAATGAAAAACTGTTTTTT
TRBJ1-5,TRBV7-3,NA,18,TRBD1,CASSLYGMGQGFYQPQHF,TGTGCCAGCAGCTTATACGGAATGGGACAGGGTTTTTATCAGCCCCAGCATTTT
TRBJ2-7,TRBV2,NA,14,NA,CASINRANSYEQYF,TGTGCCAGCATTAACAGGGCGAACTCCTACGAGCAGTACTTC
TRBJ2-1,TRBV7-8,few,11,NA,CASRVYDEQFF,TGTGCCAGCAGGGTCTATGATGAGCAGTTCTTC
TRBJ1-1,TRBV6-1,once,15,NA,CASATGGSPNTEAFF,TGTGCCTCCGCCACGGGTGGATCTCCGAACACTGAAGCTTTCTTT
TRBJ1-1,TRBV4-1,NA,14,NA,CASSQPRQTVEAFF,TGCGCCAGCAGCCAACCTCGACAGACGGTTGAAGCTTTCTTT
TRBJ2-5,TRBV5-5,NA,13,NA,CASTQDVSETQYF,TGTGCCAGCACTCAGGATGTGTCGGAGACCCAGTACTTC
TRBJ1-2,TRBV21-1,NA,19,NA,CASSKDGTKGDDRFYGYTF,TGTGCCAGCAGCAAAGATGGTACCAAAGGTGACGACAGGTTCTATGGCTACACCTTC
TRBJ2-3,TRBV19,NA,13,NA,CASSLGQRDTQYF,TGTGCCAGTAGTCTCGGACAGCGAGATACGCAGTATTTT
TRBJ1-2,TRBV28,NA,17,TRBD1,CASSSGGRGTGAGSYTF,TGTGCCAGCAGCTCTGGTGGTCGGGGGACAGGGGCAGGAAGCTACACCTTC
TRBJ2-7,TRBV9,NA,16,NA,CASSVGGMSGTYEQYF,TGTGCCAGCAGCGTAGGCGGTATGTCGGGGACCTACGAGCAGTACTTC
TRBJ2-5,TRBV5-1,NA,15,TRBD2,CASSSSSGGSETQYF,TGCGCCAGCAGCTCCTCTAGCGGGGGAAGCGAGACCCAGTACTTC
TRBJ2-1,TRBV6-5,NA,16,TRBD2,CASSFSSASGTDEQFF,TGTGCCAGCAGTTTTTCTTCGGCTAGCGGGACGGATGAGCAGTTCTTC
TRBJ1-1,TRBV19,NA,14,NA,CASSILGQGTEAFF,TGTGCCAGTAGTATATTGGGGCAGGGCACTGAAGCTTTCTTT
TRBJ2-2,TRBV2,NA,14,TRBD2,CASSFWGGTGELFF,TGTGCCAGTTCTTTTTGGGGGGGCACCGGGGAGCTGTTTTTT
TRBJ1-2,TRBV5-6,NA,16,NA,CASSRRGQDAHYGYTF,TGTGCCAGCAGCCGCAGGGGCCAGGACGCCCACTATGGCTACACCTTC
TRBJ1-1,TRBV6-5,NA,13,NA,CASRLQENTEAFF,TGTGCCAGCAGATTACAGGAGAACACTGAAGCTTTCTTT
TRBJ1-2,TRBV7-8,NA,16,TRBD1,CASSLRQGSESYGYTF,TGTGCCAGCAGCCTAAGACAGGGTTCGGAAAGCTATGGCTACACCTTC
TRBJ1-1,TRBV10-3,few,15,NA,CAISEGGGGGTEAFF,TGTGCCATCAGTGAGGGGGGTGGGGGCGGCACTGAAGCTTTCTTT
TRBJ2-1,TRBV29-1,NA,15,TRBD2,CSVTDSGGAVNEQFF,TGCAGCGTGACTGATAGCGGGGGGGCCGTCAATGAGCAGTTCTTC
TRBJ2-7,TRBV10-1,NA,14,NA,CASSEAGANYEQYF,TGCGCCAGCAGTGAGGCGGGGGCCAACTACGAGCAGTACTTC